This T cell receptor beta chain was obtained from a study of T cell repertoires in cytomegalovirus infection. At the level of the study: Indications came from public TCR beta signatures; they pointed to CMV infection and to a matching HLA type.

The sample holds a few counts of this clonotype. Its antigen is unknown. The CDR3 is 15 residues long. V was clipped by 4 bases and J by 7 bases; unmatched bases: 9. The germline CDR1 and CDR2 sequences are SGHVS and FNYEAQ. Overall study findings and caveats: CMV-specific TCR beta clonotypes restricted by HLA-C dominated the ex vivo response.

TCRdb processed the reads anew with MiXCR; each CDR3 protein has one entry. This sample has a few hundred thousand distinct CDR3 sequences, with just under 40% found just once. The receptor was derived from a human donor in good health (CMV status not recorded). Some clones in this sample may be carry-over from other donors' samples. The rearrangement links TRBV7-6 to TRBJ2-1, with TRBD2 identical over 8 bases. The sequences come from cultured PBMCs, collected from culture after CMV antigen stimulation. The CDR3 bases are TGTGCCAGCAGCTCCGCGGGGGCGGGAGGTAATGAGCAGTTCTTC. It specifies CASSSAGAGGNEQFF.